These T cell receptor beta chains were read from a single sample in a study of cytomegalovirus exposure and HLA in healthy donors. Some clones are missing from TCRdb's copy, which holds only in-frame ones; the method was immunoSEQ multiplex PCR. Of approximately 200,000 clones listed, roughly 84% were seen once; the top ten hold around 0.26%. The material sequenced was PBMCs. Receptors were obtained from a boy younger than 18 in good health and CMV-seronegative. CDR3s leave out the opening cysteine and the closing phenylalanine or tryptophan.

>TRBV2|13|TRBJ2-2
ASSEVLAGTGELF
>TRBV12-2|14|TRBJ2-7
ASRLAPGLAGHEQY
>TRBV19|14|TRBJ2-5
ASSIRVAGGQETQY
>TRBV5-1|16|TRBJ2-1
ASSFSGSAGGIYNEQF
>TRBV6-4|13|TRBJ2-2
ATNKPPGLDGELF
>TRBV9|12|TRBJ1-2
ASSHSGLLRGYT
>TRBV7-9|13|TRBJ1-3
ASSLDRLSGNTIY
>TRBV6-6|13|TRBJ1-3
ASSRPTGGGDTIY
>TRBV7-8|12|TRBJ2-2
ASSLREGSGELF
>TRBV23-1|12|TRBJ1-1
ASDLPGICTEAF
>TRBV15|14|TRBJ2-4
ATSSGLAGNKNIQY